Listed below are T cell receptor beta chains from one sample, sequenced in a study of CD8 T cells in Susac syndrome. MiXCR was run by TCRdb on the immunoSEQ multiplex PCR reads, yielding one entry per CDR3 protein. The sample records 150,000 to 200,000 distinct CDR3 sequences, about 93% being singletons. Sequenced sample: CD4+ T cells from PBMCs. These receptors originate from a human donor in good health. The CDR3 runs from the conserved cysteine through the conserved F or W. D genes are given only for firm matches. Expanded clones get a size class; other rows say once, few or many, or leave the size out.

v_gene	d_gene	j_gene	abundance	CDR3nt	CDR3aa
TRBV5-4	-	TRBJ1-2	-	TGTGCCAGCAGCTTGTCCAGCACTAACTATGGCTACACCTTC	CASSLSSTNYGYTF
TRBV5-4	-	TRBJ1-1	-	TGTGCCAGCACCCGAGGTCCTAACACTGAAGCTTTCTTT	CASTRGPNTEAFF
TRBV2	-	TRBJ1-2	-	TGTGCCAGCAGACGGGCGCCGGACTATGGCTACACCTTC	CASRRAPDYGYTF
TRBV6-6	-	TRBJ1-5	-	TGTGCCAGCAGTTACTCGACCCAGCCCCAGCATTTT	CASSYSTQPQHF
TRBV5-1	-	TRBJ2-6	-	TGCGCCAGCAGCTTGGGTCAAACCAACTCTGGGGCCAACGTCCTGACTTTC	CASSLGQTNSGANVLTF
TRBV5-5	-	TRBJ2-3	-	TGTGCCAGCAGCTTCTGGGGAGAGGATACGCAGTATTTT	CASSFWGEDTQYF
TRBV15	TRBD1	TRBJ1-1	-	TGTGCCACCAGCAGGACAGGGAGGAACACTGAAGCTTTCTTT	CATSRTGRNTEAFF
TRBV5-5	TRBD2	TRBJ2-5	-	TGTGCCAGCAGCCAACCGGCGGGGGGTGTGGAGACCCAGTACTTC	CASSQPAGGVETQYF
TRBV23-1	-	TRBJ1-2	once	TGCGCCAGCAGTCGCCTGGCGGGGAGGGGTTACGGTGGGGGCTATGGCTACACCTTC	CASSRLAGRGYGGGYGYTF
TRBV20-1	TRBD1	TRBJ2-1	-	TGCAGTGCAAGGACAGGGAAATTGGGGAATGAGCAGTTCTTC	CSARTGKLGNEQFF
TRBV19	TRBD1	TRBJ1-5	-	TGTGCCAGTAGTAGACAGGGGGACCAGCCCCAGCATTTT	CASSRQGDQPQHF
TRBV25-1	-	TRBJ2-6	-	TGTGCCAGCAGTGAATCGTCAGGGGAAACCGGGGCCAACGTCCTGACTTTC	CASSESSGETGANVLTF
TRBV4-1	-	TRBJ1-6	-	TGCGCCAGCAGCCAGGGCCCCCTGGGATCACCCCTCCACTTT	CASSQGPLGSPLHF
TRBV10-3	TRBD1	TRBJ1-6	-	TGTGCCATCAGGATAGGGACAGAGAATTCACCCCTCCACTTT	CAIRIGTENSPLHF
TRBV7-3	-	TRBJ2-2	-	TGTGCCAGCAGCTTAGGATCACTTGGGGGGACGCTGTTTTTT	CASSLGSLGGTLFF
TRBV2	-	TRBJ1-2	-	TGTGCCAGCAGTGTAGGGACCGGGCTAGGCTACACCTTC	CASSVGTGLGYTF
TRBV5-1	-	TRBJ2-2	-	TGCGCCAGCAGCTTGGAAGGGGGAGTTGCCGGGGAGCTGTTTTTT	CASSLEGGVAGELFF
TRBV29-1	-	TRBJ2-3	-	TGCAGCGTTAGTGGCAGGATGAGATCAGATACGCAGTATTTT	CSVSGRMRSDTQYF
TRBV9	TRBD1	TRBJ2-1	-	TGTGCCAGCAGCTTTAAGACAGGGCGGGCAGGTGAGCAGTTCTTC	CASSFKTGRAGEQFF
TRBV4-1	TRBD1	TRBJ1-4	-	TGCGCCAGCAGCCCTCCAGGGGGTTGGGCTGAAAAACTGTTTTTT	CASSPPGGWAEKLFF
TRBV12-3/TRBV12-4	TRBD1	TRBJ2-6	-	TGTGCCAGCAGTCCCGACAGGGCCGGGGCCAACGTCCTGACTTTC	CASSPDRAGANVLTF
TRBV19	-	TRBJ1-1	-	TGTGCCAGTAGTATATTGGACACTGAAGCTTTCTTT	CASSILDTEAFF
TRBV20-1	-	TRBJ1-2	-	TGCAGTGCTAACTCCAGGGAGGGGGGAGACTATGGCTACACCTTC	CSANSREGGDYGYTF
TRBV5-1	TRBD1	TRBJ2-2	-	TGCGCCAGCAGCCCGGGACAGGTGAACACCGGGGAGCTGTTTTTT	CASSPGQVNTGELFF
TRBV9	TRBD2	TRBJ2-5	-	TGTGCCAGCAGCGTAGATCTAGCGGGAGAGACCCAGTACTTC	CASSVDLAGETQYF
TRBV12-3/TRBV12-4	-	TRBJ2-1	-	TGTGCCAGCAGTCCCGCCAGCTCCTACAATGAGCAGTTCTTC	CASSPASSYNEQFF
TRBV7-3	-	TRBJ1-2	-	TGTGCCAGCAGCTCAGACAGTTTTACCTATGGCTACACCTTC	CASSSDSFTYGYTF
TRBV7-9	-	TRBJ2-2	-	TGTGCCAGCAGCTTATTTCGGGAGCTGTTTTTT	CASSLFRELFF
TRBV7-9	TRBD1	TRBJ1-1	-	TGTGCCAGCAGACCAAGACAGGGGGGACACACTGAAGCTTTCTTT	CASRPRQGGHTEAFF
TRBV7-8	-	TRBJ2-5	-	TGTGCCAGCAGCTTAGACGACCACCAGGAGACCCAGTACTTC	CASSLDDHQETQYF
TRBV4-2	-	TRBJ2-2	-	TGTGCCAGCAGCCAAGATTACGGCCGAGGGAGATACACCGGGGAGCTGTTTTTT	CASSQDYGRGRYTGELFF
TRBV5-1	TRBD1	TRBJ2-5	-	TGCGCCAGCAGCGGAGCAGGGGGAAGGGAGACCCAGTACTTC	CASSGAGGRETQYF
TRBV29-1	TRBD2	TRBJ2-3	-	TGCAGCGGGCCAGGGACTAGCGGGGGGACAGATACGCAGTATTTT	CSGPGTSGGTDTQYF
TRBV18	-	TRBJ2-7	-	TGTGCCAGCTCACCTCAGGATAAGCAGTACTTC	CASSPQDKQYF
TRBV24-1	-	TRBJ1-5	-	TGTGCCACCAGTGATTTCGGCAATCAGCCCCAGCATTTT	CATSDFGNQPQHF
TRBV3-1	TRBD1	TRBJ2-1	-	TGTGCCAGCACCTGGGACAGGGGAGGTGAGCAGTTCTTC	CASTWDRGGEQFF
TRBV2	-	TRBJ1-5	-	TGTGCCAGCAGTGAAATCGGCCAGAATCAGCCCCAGCATTTT	CASSEIGQNQPQHF
TRBV5-1	-	TRBJ1-4	-	TGCGCCAGCAGCTTGGAACGACAGAGCGAAAAACTGTTTTTT	CASSLERQSEKLFF
TRBV7-9	-	TRBJ1-3	-	TGTGCCAGCAGCTTAGACACGATCTCTGGAAACACCATATATTTT	CASSLDTISGNTIYF
TRBV11-2	-	TRBJ2-1	-	TGTGCCAGCAGCTTGGGACTGATAAATGAGCAGTTCTTC	CASSLGLINEQFF
TRBV23-1	-	TRBJ1-2	-	TGCGCCAGCAGTCAAGAGAGGGGCAGGAGACTTCCGAAACCGCCCCCCAAGTTCTATGGCTACACCTTC	CASSQERGRRLPKPPPKFYGYTF
TRBV30	-	TRBJ2-7	-	TGTGCCTTAGGCCTTAACTACGAGCAGTACTTC	CALGLNYEQYF
TRBV3-1	-	TRBJ2-7	-	TGTGCCAGCAGCCTTTTCGGACAGACCTCCTACGAGCAGTACTTC	CASSLFGQTSYEQYF
TRBV29-1	-	TRBJ1-1	-	TGCAGCGTTCCGGCAGGGCGGGTGAACACTGAAGCTTTCTTT	CSVPAGRVNTEAFF
TRBV10-3	-	TRBJ2-3	-	TGTGCCATCAGTGCGACGGGGGAGAATACGCAGTATTTT	CAISATGENTQYF
TRBV19	-	TRBJ2-7	-	TGTGCCAGTAGTATAAAGGGGGCCTACGAGCAGTACTTC	CASSIKGAYEQYF
TRBV29-1	-	TRBJ2-4	once	TGCAGCGTTGATGGGGGCGAAAACATTCAGTACTTC	CSVDGGENIQYF
TRBV18	-	TRBJ2-7	-	TGTGCCAGCTCACCGGGGGACATCACCTACGAGCAGTACTTC	CASSPGDITYEQYF
TRBV7-9	-	TRBJ1-2	-	TGTGCCAGCAGCTTATTCTCAGATAACTATGGCTACACCTTC	CASSLFSDNYGYTF
TRBV5-1	-	TRBJ2-5	-	TGCGCCAGCAGCTTGACCACGACACGCCAAGAGACCCAGTACTTC	CASSLTTTRQETQYF
TRBV5-6	-	TRBJ2-7	-	TGTGCCAGCAGCCCCCGGGACGGTTACTACGAGCAGTACTTC	CASSPRDGYYEQYF
TRBV4-2	-	TRBJ2-5	-	TGTGCCAGCAGCCAAGGAACGACTGGCGGGACCCAGTACTTC	CASSQGTTGGTQYF
TRBV20-1	-	TRBJ1-1	-	TGCAGTGCTAGAGATATCCAGGGATCGTACACTGAAGCTTTCTTT	CSARDIQGSYTEAFF
TRBV20-1	TRBD2	TRBJ2-3	-	TGCAGTGCTCCGGATAGCGGGGGGTCAGATACGCAGTATTTT	CSAPDSGGSDTQYF
TRBV3-1	-	TRBJ1-5	-	TGTGCCAGCAGCCAGAGTAGCAATCAGCCCCAGCATTTT	CASSQSSNQPQHF